This T cell receptor beta chain appears in the sequencing data of a study of long-term antiretroviral therapy in people with HIV. This CDR3 is built from 14 residues. Looked up from germline, CDR1 is SEHNR and CDR2 is FQNEAQ (reference sequence). With 0 bases removed from V and 4 bases from J, the gap between germline ends came to 8 bases. Two or more post-ART PBMC samples, plus at least one pre-ART sample, were available for each donor. Points on this clone: Its antigen is not known.

Investigators performed immunoSEQ version v3.0 at survey level. The assay was immunoSEQ multiplex PCR, and TCRdb's table has in-frame clones only and misses some. The sample has under 30,000 clones; roughly 89% are singletons. Broader study findings: Transplant donor controls retained higher diversity, though diversity increased after ART. The study lacked data on ART adherence, viral resistance or therapy changes. The repertoire was dominated at all time points by clones expanded before ART.

The V call is TRBV7-9, the J call TRBJ2-3, with D perhaps assigned TRBD1 or TRBD2 (5 bases each). This receptor was taken from a man aged 45-65 years with HIV. The source material was unsorted PBMCs, sampled 1.8 years before starting antiretroviral therapy. The CDR3 loop is CASSLAGVPDTQYF. As DNA, the CDR3 is TGTGCCAGCAGCTTAGCGGGGGTCCCAGATACGCAGTATTTT.